A selection of T cell receptor beta chains follows, all from one sample in a study of post-analysis software for immune sequencing data. TCRdb passed the PCR reads through MiXCR, listing each CDR3 protein once. The sample consists of about 540,000 distinct CDR3 sequences, around a third of them appearing once. What was sequenced was blood. These receptors were obtained from a girl younger than 18 with multiple sclerosis. Each CDR3 is given with its conserved first and last residue. The D gene is left open where the match is weak. The listing skips clone size in some rows; elsewhere it reads once, few, many or a size class.

>.|TRBV12-3/TRBV12-4|TRBJ1-2|.
TGTGCCAGCACCAGGGGAGAGGGACGTCTGGGAGGCTACACCTTC
CASTRGEGRLGGYTF
>.|TRBV13|TRBJ2-7|TRBD2
TGTGCCAGCAGCGAGCGGGGGTGGGACTCCTACGAGCAGTACTTC
CASSERGWDSYEQYF
>.|TRBV5-1|TRBJ2-3|.
TGCGCCAGCAGCTTGGATAGGGGACATACGCAGTATTTT
CASSLDRGHTQYF
>few|TRBV7-8|TRBJ1-5|.
TGTGCCGGCAGCTTAGCGGCAGGGGATCAGCCCCAGCATTTT
CAGSLAAGDQPQHF
>few|TRBV6-5|TRBJ1-5|.
TGTGCCAGCAGGGGCGGGGCCAATCAGCCCCAGCATTTT
CASRGGANQPQHF
>few|TRBV7-9|TRBJ1-4|TRBD1
TGTGCCAGCAGCGCACCGGGACAGGGTCATGAAAAACTGTTTTTT
CASSAPGQGHEKLFF
>.|TRBV7-2|TRBJ1-2|.
TGTGCCAGCAGCTTAGCAAGCGGGGGGCCCTATGGCTACACCTTC
CASSLASGGPYGYTF
>.|TRBV20-1|TRBJ1-1|.
TGCAGTGCTAGTCCTTACAGGGCGGTGGACACTGAAGCTTTCTTT
CSASPYRAVDTEAFF
>few|TRBV5-1|TRBJ2-1|.
TGCGCCAGCAGCTTGTGGCAGGGTTCCTACAATGAGCAGTTCTTC
CASSLWQGSYNEQFF
>few|TRBV3-1|TRBJ2-3|TRBD2
TGTGCCAGCAGCCAAGGTTCCGGGACTAGCGGACAAGATACGCAGTATTTT
CASSQGSGTSGQDTQYF
>.|TRBV5-1|TRBJ1-1|TRBD1
TGCGCCAGCAGCTCTGACAGACAGGGATGGATCACTGAAGCTTTCTTT
CASSSDRQGWITEAFF
>.|TRBV15|TRBJ1-5|.
TGTGCCACCAGCAGAGAACCCCCCCAGGTTAATCAGCCCCAGCATTTT
CATSREPPQVNQPQHF
>few|TRBV6-5|TRBJ2-7|.
TGTGCCAGCAGTTACTCGAGGGCAGAGTTCTACGAGCAGTACTTC
CASSYSRAEFYEQYF
>few|TRBV20-1|TRBJ2-7|.
TGCAGTGCTAGAGCTGGGCAAGTGGAGTACGAGCAGTACTTC
CSARAGQVEYEQYF
>few|TRBV5-1|TRBJ2-3|.
TGCGCCAGCGGGCAAATAGCCCGAACCAGCACAGATACGCAGTATTTT
CASGQIARTSTDTQYF
>.|TRBV5-6|TRBJ2-5|TRBD2
TGTGCCAGCAGCTTTGGAACTAGCGATACGGAGACCCAGTACTTC
CASSFGTSDTETQYF
>.|TRBV15|TRBJ1-1|.
TGTGCCACCAGCAGAGATCGAGGCTACACTGAAGCTTTCTTT
CATSRDRGYTEAFF
>.|TRBV5-5|TRBJ2-5|.
TGTGCCAGCAGCCACGGGATCCGGGGGGAGACCCAGTACTTC
CASSHGIRGETQYF
>.|TRBV11-3|TRBJ2-7|TRBD2
TGTGCCAGCAGCTTACGGGCGGGAGTCCACGAGCAGTACTTC
CASSLRAGVHEQYF
>few|TRBV12-3/TRBV12-4|TRBJ2-7|TRBD2
TGTGCCAGCAGTCCTACTAGCGGGGGTATCGGAGAGCAGTACTTC
CASSPTSGGIGEQYF
>few|TRBV7-9|TRBJ2-1|TRBD1
TGTGCCAGTCACAGGGGGCCCCGAATCAATGAGCAGGTCTTC
CASHRGPRINEQVF
>.|TRBV12-3/TRBV12-4|TRBJ2-2|TRBD2
TGTGCCAGCAGTCCCCTGAGGGAGGGCGGGGAGCTGTTTTTT
CASSPLREGGELFF
>.|TRBV12-3/TRBV12-4|TRBJ2-2|.
TGTGCCAGCAGTCCCTATTTCACCGGGGAGCTGTTTTTT
CASSPYFTGELFF
>few|TRBV7-9|TRBJ2-5|.
TGTGCCAGCAGCTTCCCTCTCGGGGGTATAGAGACCCAGTACTTC
CASSFPLGGIETQYF
>few|TRBV6-1|TRBJ2-2|.
TGTGCCAGCCGAGGGACCGGGGAGCTGTTTTTT
CASRGTGELFF
>.|TRBV20-1|TRBJ2-4|.
TGCAGTGCTAGAGATTTTGGGGAGCTGAGGGACATTCAGTACTTC
CSARDFGELRDIQYF
>few|TRBV28|TRBJ2-3|TRBD2
TGTGCCAGCAGGACTAGCTTTGATACGCAGTATTTT
CASRTSFDTQYF
>few|TRBV5-5|TRBJ1-4|.
TGTGCCAGCAGGAACGGACCTGCAACTAATGAAAAACTGTTTTTT
CASRNGPATNEKLFF
>few|TRBV5-6|TRBJ2-1|.
TGTGCCAGCAGCTTGATACAGAGCTCCTACAATGAGCAGTTCTTC
CASSLIQSSYNEQFF
>.|TRBV4-1|TRBJ2-3|.
TGCGCCGGCAGCCAGGCAACCCACGGGGATACGCAGTATTTT
CAGSQATHGDTQYF
>few|TRBV5-1|TRBJ2-5|.
TGCGCCAGCAGCACGCCCGGATCCCGACAAGAGACCCAGTACTTC
CASSTPGSRQETQYF
>.|TRBV4-1|TRBJ2-7|.
TGCGCCAGCAGCCAAGTTGCGGTCCCAGAGCAGTACTTC
CASSQVAVPEQYF
>.|TRBV7-6|TRBJ2-3|TRBD2
TGTGCCAGCAGCCCCATGCCGGGGGGGCCTTATACGCAGTATTTT
CASSPMPGGPYTQYF
>few|TRBV9|TRBJ1-1|TRBD1
TGTGCCAGCAGCGGGGGACAGGCGCCCTTCACTGAAGCTTTCTTT
CASSGGQAPFTEAFF
>few|TRBV28|TRBJ1-2|.
TGTGCCAGCAAGGGGGTAGGGGGCTACACCTTC
CASKGVGGYTF
>few|TRBV9|TRBJ1-2|.
TGTGCCAGCAGCGTACACCGGGATACAAGATCGGCTAACTATGGCTACACCTTC
CASSVHRDTRSANYGYTF
>.|TRBV10-3|TRBJ2-3|.
TGTGTCATCAGGGACTCTAGCACAGATACGCAGTATTTT
CVIRDSSTDTQYF
>few|TRBV7-3|TRBJ2-1|.
TGTGCCAGCAGCTTTGGCAAGAGCTCCTACAATGAGCAGTTCTTC
CASSFGKSSYNEQFF
>.|TRBV20-1|TRBJ2-7|TRBD1
TGCAGTGCTAGGGCAGACAGGGACCTCTCTCAGTACTTC
CSARADRDLSQYF
>few|TRBV6-6|TRBJ2-5|.
TGTGCCAGCACCCACGATTCCCTCCGGTCGAGGGAGACCCAGTACTTC
CASTHDSLRSRETQYF
>once|TRBV18|TRBJ2-4|TRBD2
TGTGCCAGCCGAGGACTAGCGAGGGACATTCAGTACTTC
CASRGLARDIQYF
>.|TRBV20-1|TRBJ2-7|TRBD2
TGCAGTGTTAGGGCCACGGGGGGCGAGCAGTACTTC
CSVRATGGEQYF
>.|TRBV4-1|TRBJ2-3|.
TGCGCCAGCAGCCAAGGGTGGACAGATACGCAGTATTTT
CASSQGWTDTQYF
>.|TRBV6-1|TRBJ1-5|.
TGTGCCAGCAGCCCAATGGGCGGGAGCGCTGGAGATCAGCCCCAGCATTTT
CASSPMGGSAGDQPQHF
>few|TRBV6-5|TRBJ2-3|TRBD2
TGTGCCACCTCACTTAGCGGGAGGAGCACAGATACGCAGTATTTT
CATSLSGRSTDTQYF
>.|TRBV4-2|TRBJ2-3|TRBD2
TGTGCCAGCAGCCAAGAGTCCAAAACTAGCGGGGGGGCCAGAGATACGCAGTATTTT
CASSQESKTSGGARDTQYF
>few|TRBV5-1|TRBJ2-7|.
TGCGCCAGCAGCCCGGCCTTAGGGGGGGAACCCTACGAGCAGTACTTC
CASSPALGGEPYEQYF
>.|TRBV5-1|TRBJ2-1|.
TGCGCCAGCAGCTTGGTGAGGGGAGGATGGGATGAGCAGTTCTTC
CASSLVRGGWDEQFF
>.|TRBV7-8|TRBJ1-2|.
TGTGCCAGCAGCGCCGCGACTGTAAACTATGGCTACACCTTC
CASSAATVNYGYTF
>.|TRBV28|TRBJ2-1|.
TGTGCCAGCAATGATGGGGCAGTCGTGCAGTTCTTC
CASNDGAVVQFF
>.|TRBV7-2|TRBJ2-7|TRBD1
TGTGCCAGCAGCTTAGAGGGGACAGGGGGCAACGAGCAGTACTTC
CASSLEGTGGNEQYF
>.|TRBV7-6|TRBJ2-1|TRBD2
TGTGCCAGCAGCTTAGGTAGCGGGGGGGGGAATGAGCAGTTCTTC
CASSLGSGGGNEQFF
>.|TRBV29-1|TRBJ1-5|TRBD1
TGCAGCGTCTGGACAGGGGGCCCCCAGCCCCAGCATTTT
CSVWTGGPQPQHF
>.|TRBV11-2|TRBJ2-1|TRBD2
TGTGCCAGCAGCTTAGGGTCGGGACTATCCGATGAGCAGTTCTTC
CASSLGSGLSDEQFF
>few|TRBV20-1|TRBJ2-1|TRBD2
TGCAGTGCTATGCGACTAGCGGGGGAGCAGTTCTTC
CSAMRLAGEQFF
>.|TRBV5-1|TRBJ2-2|.
TGCGCCAGCAGCCGCCAGGGGCGCACCGGGGAGCTGTTTTTT
CASSRQGRTGELFF
>.|TRBV20-1|TRBJ2-7|TRBD2
TGCAGTGCTAGAGTGGTAGCGGGGGCCCCCAGCTCCTACGAGCAGTACTTC
CSARVVAGAPSSYEQYF
>.|TRBV9|TRBJ2-1|.
TGTGCCAGCAGCGTAGATGCGGGGACGTACAATGAGCAGTTCTTC
CASSVDAGTYNEQFF